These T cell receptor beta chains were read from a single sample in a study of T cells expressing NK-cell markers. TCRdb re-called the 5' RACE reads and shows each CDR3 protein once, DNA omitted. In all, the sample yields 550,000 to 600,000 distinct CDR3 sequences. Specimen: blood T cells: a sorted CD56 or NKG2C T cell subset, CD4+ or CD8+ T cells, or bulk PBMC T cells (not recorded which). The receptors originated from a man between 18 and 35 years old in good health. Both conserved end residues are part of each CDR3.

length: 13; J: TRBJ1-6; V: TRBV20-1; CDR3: CSAQPDRVSPLHF
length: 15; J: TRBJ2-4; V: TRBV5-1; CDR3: CASSSDRVGKNIQYF
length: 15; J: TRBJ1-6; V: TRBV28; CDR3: CASSSPQGLSSPLHF
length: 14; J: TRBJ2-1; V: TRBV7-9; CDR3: CASSPGVLGDEQFF
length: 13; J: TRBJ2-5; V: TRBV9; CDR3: CASSVQDGETQYF
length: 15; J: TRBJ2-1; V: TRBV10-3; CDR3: CAISEQREAYNEQFF
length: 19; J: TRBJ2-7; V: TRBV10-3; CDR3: CAISGRGFGERTQNYEQYF
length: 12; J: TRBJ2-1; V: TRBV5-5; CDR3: CASSSGMGEQFF
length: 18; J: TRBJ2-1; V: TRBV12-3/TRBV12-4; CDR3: CASSLKPLAVSSYNEQFF
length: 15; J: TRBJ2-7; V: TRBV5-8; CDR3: CASSFPRKGVYEQYF
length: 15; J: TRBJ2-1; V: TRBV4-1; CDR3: CASSHLTSSYNEQFF
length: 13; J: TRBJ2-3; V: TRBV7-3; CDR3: CATSQVSTDTQYF
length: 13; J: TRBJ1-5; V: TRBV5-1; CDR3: CASSLGQNQPQHF
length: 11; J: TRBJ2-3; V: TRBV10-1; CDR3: CASSESDTQYF
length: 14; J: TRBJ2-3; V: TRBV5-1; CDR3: CASSSLAGVDTQYF
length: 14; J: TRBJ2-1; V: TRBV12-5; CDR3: CASGTGLALDEQFF
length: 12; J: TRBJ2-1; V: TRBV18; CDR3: CASSPERFEQFF
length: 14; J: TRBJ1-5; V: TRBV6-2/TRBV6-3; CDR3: CASSSIGGDQPQHF
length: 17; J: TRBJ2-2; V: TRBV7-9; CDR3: CASTPKVQGASDGELFF
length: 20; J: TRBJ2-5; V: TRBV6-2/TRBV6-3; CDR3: CASSYSESDRGQGALETQYF
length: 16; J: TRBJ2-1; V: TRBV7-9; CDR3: CASSFRDRTSYNEQFF
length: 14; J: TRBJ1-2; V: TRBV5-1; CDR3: CASSLGDPQYRYTF
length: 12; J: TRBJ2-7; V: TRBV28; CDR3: CASTAGSHEQYF
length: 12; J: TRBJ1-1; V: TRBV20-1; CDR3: CSARRAETEAFF
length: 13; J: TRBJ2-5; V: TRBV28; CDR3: CASRVPGAETQYF
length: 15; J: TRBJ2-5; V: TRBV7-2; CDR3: CASSWEPGQGQTQYF
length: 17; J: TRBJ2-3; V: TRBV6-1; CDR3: CASWPHAVAGGTDTQYF
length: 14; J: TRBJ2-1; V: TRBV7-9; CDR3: CASSPDGPIPEQFF
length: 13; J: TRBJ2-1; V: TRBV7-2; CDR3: CASSLTGRDEQFF
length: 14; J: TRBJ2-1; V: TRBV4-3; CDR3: CASSQDETTEEQFF
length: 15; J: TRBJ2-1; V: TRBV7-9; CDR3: CASSSDGGRGTEQFF
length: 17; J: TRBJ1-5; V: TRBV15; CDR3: CATSKTDRGYSNQPQHF
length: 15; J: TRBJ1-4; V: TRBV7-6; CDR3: CATSGGQATNEKLFF
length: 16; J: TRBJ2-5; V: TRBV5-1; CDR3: CASSLSPGRRTETQYF
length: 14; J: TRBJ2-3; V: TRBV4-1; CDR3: CASSQDVTTSTQYF
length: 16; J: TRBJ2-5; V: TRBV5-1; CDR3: CASRGARAGAQETQYF
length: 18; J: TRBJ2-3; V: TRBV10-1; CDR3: CASSEKGGRNTLNPKQYF
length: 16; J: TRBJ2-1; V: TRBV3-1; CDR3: CASSFGASGFDNEQFF
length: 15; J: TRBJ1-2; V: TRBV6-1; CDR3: CASRTATSANYGYTF
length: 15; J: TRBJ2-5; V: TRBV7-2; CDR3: CASSSPALPRETQYF
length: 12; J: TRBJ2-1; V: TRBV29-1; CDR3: CSVEGTINEQFF
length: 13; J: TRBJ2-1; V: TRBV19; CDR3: CASGVGLGNEQFF
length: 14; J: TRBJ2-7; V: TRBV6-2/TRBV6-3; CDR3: CASTQRGSSYEQYF
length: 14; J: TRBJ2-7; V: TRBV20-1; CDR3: CSASSGTGTREQYF
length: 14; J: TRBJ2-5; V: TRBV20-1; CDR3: CSAFPGQRQETQYF
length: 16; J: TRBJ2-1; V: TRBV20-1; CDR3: CSARETRSAPYNEQFF
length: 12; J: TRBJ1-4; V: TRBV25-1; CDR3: CASSEPQRKLFF
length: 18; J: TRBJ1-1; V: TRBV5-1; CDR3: CASSLAYGTGYENTEAFF
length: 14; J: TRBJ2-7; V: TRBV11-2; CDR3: CASSLGLQSYEQYF
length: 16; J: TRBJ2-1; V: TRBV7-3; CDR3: CASSNGLAGLYNEQFF
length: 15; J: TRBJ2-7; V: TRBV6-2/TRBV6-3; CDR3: CASSYRTGLRYEQYF
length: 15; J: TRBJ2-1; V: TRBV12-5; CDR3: CASGHPGTSGRAQFF
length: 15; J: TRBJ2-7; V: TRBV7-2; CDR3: CASSKNRAGSYEQYF